This TCR beta chain derives from a study of cytomegalovirus exposure and HLA in healthy donors. As for this clone: Its antigen is currently unknown.

The CDR3 totals 13 residues. Germline assignment: CDR1 SNHLY and CDR2 FYNNEI. V shed 8 bases, J shed 5 bases, and the junction held 4 bases outside the gene matches. Whole-study results and caveats: Roughly even sequencing depth across donors was the assumption behind the presence/absence analyses. An Asian-associated ancestry cluster reportedly showed fewer N-insertions than the approximately 650-donor mean in a later analysis. The study put 150 to 200 TCR beta chains on its list as cytomegalovirus-associated.

Vbeta (60) and Jbeta (13) primers were used in the PCR. Clones were sequenced by immunoSEQ multiplex PCR, and TCRdb holds only the in-frame ones, with some missing. The sample records about 120,000 clones, approximately 80% being singletons. This clonotype was sampled from a man aged 25-45 years in good health and CMV-seropositive. What was sequenced was PBMCs. This rearrangement joins TRBV2 to TRBJ2-2; 8 nucleotides match TRBD1. The CDR3 nucleotides read TGTGCCAGCCGACAGGGGTTGACCGGGGAGCTGTTTTTT. Protein product: CASRQGLTGELFF. Variable domain in full (rest from reference TRBV2 and TRBJ2-2): EPEVTQTPSHQVTQMGQEVILRCVPISNHLYFYWYRQILGQKVEFLVSFYNNEISEKSEIFDDQFSVERPDGSNFTLKIRSTKLEDSAMYFCASRQGLTGELFFGEGSRLTVL.